The 25 T cell receptor beta chains below were found in one sample sequenced in a study of T cell repertoires in cytomegalovirus infection. MiXCR was run by TCRdb on the reads, yielding one entry per CDR3 protein. The profile shows hundreds of thousands of distinct CDR3 sequences, about 27% of them singletons. No antigen is known for these receptors. The specimen was cultured PBMCs, collected from culture after CMV antigen stimulation. The receptors were sampled from a human donor in good health (CMV status not recorded). Some clones in this sample may be carry-over from other donors' samples.

The gene calls are TRBV7-8 and TRBJ2-1; 10 bases agree with TRBD1. The CDR3 runs 15 residues. CDR1 is SGHVS and CDR2 is FQNEAQ in the germline V gene. V shed 4 bases, J shed 4 bases, and the junction held 4 bases outside the gene matches. The CDR3 DNA sequence: TGTGCCAGCAGCTCCGGGACAGGGGTTTACAATGAGCAGTTCTTC. Encoded protein: CASSSGTGVYNEQFF.

The table lists this clonotype with a few counts. V and J are TRBV5-4 and TRBJ2-5, with D possibly TRBD2 on 6 matching bases. This CDR3 is 18 amino acids long. Per germline, CDR1 SGHNT and CDR2 YYREEE (reference sequence). V gave up 3 bases and J gave up 3 bases, with 24 bases separating them. CDR3 loop: CASSSRGRMLAEKETQYF. CDR3 bases: TGTGCCAGCAGCTCAAGGGGTAGGATGTTAGCGGAGAAAGAGACCCAGTACTTC.

This chain links TRBV28 with TRBJ1-4, with unresolved D. Per the germline V gene, CDR1 is MDHEN and CDR2 is SYDVKM. The CDR3 is 14 residues long. Trimming cost V 10 bases and J 3 bases, with 15 bases left between them. The CDR3 loop is CATRAGVANEKLFF. CDR3 nucleotide sequence: TGTGCCACCCGGGCTGGGGTGGCTAATGAAAAACTGTTTTTT.

The rearrangement joins TRBV10-3 to TRBJ2-2; D gene uncertain. Between the trimmed V and J ends, which lost 9 bases and 7 bases, there was a span of 12 bases. CDR1 is ENHRY and CDR2 is SYGVKD in the germline V gene. CDR3 size: 12 residues. The CDR3 DNA reads as TGTGCCATGGATAAAGGTCACGGGGAGCTGTTTTTT. It is translated as CAMDKGHGELFF.

The genes are TRBV7-9 and TRBJ2-3; D gene ambiguous. V dropped 5 bases and J dropped 11 bases, with 14 bases sitting between them. The CDR3 has 12 amino acids. CDR1 and CDR2 (germline): SEHNR, FQNEAQ (reference sequence). The CDR3 spells CASSPPPNEQYF. CDR3 in DNA: TGTGCCAGCAGCCCTCCCCCGAACGAGCAGTATTTT.

V gene TRBV19 combines with J gene TRBJ2-7, with D tentatively TRBD2 (5 bases). The CDR3 consists of 15 residues. V was clipped by 1 base and J by 2 bases, with 12 bases between them. Germline lookup yields CDR1 LNHDA and CDR2 SQIVND (reference sequence). The CDR3 DNA reads as TGTGCCAGTAGTATAGGAATAGCGCCGACCTACGAGCAGTACTTC. This codes for CASSIGIAPTYEQYF.

This clonotype occurred many times. V and J are TRBV7-6 and TRBJ2-5; no clear D gene. Trimming stripped 2 bases from V and 2 bases from J, with 6 bases between. The CDR3 length is 13 residues. From germline, CDR1 is SGHVS and CDR2 FNYEAQ. In DNA form, the CDR3 reads TGTGCCAGCAGCTTAAACCTACAAGAGACCCAGTACTTC. Its protein is CASSLNLQETQYF.

The J gene is TRBJ2-3, the V gene TRBV2; no definite D call. Germline CDR1 is SNHLY and CDR2 is FYNNEI. Trimming pared 10 bases from V and 6 bases from J, leaving 20 bases between. This CDR3 is 14 amino acids long. The DNA for the CDR3 is TGTGCCAACAATGAAAGGGTAAACCAGGATACGCAGTATTTT. Translating it yields CANNERVNQDTQYF.

This clonotype was seen repeatedly, ten times or more. This chain links TRBV7-7 with TRBJ2-5; 7 bases align to TRBD1. The CDR3 runs 15 residues. The germline V gene encodes CDR1 SSHAT and CDR2 FNYEAQ (reference sequence). Unmatched junction bases numbered 9, after V lost 4 bases and J lost 4 bases. The CDR3 sequence is CASSSSGTEGETQYF. CDR3 in DNA: TGTGCCAGCAGCTCCTCCGGGACAGAAGGAGAGACCCAGTACTTC.

V usage is TRBV28 and J usage is TRBJ1-2, with 7 bases lining up with TRBD1. V lost 5 bases and J lost 4; bases outside the gene matches: 10. The CDR3 runs 15 residues. CDR1 MDHEN and CDR2 SYDVKM come from the germline V gene. CDR3 coding DNA: TGTGCCAGCAGTCGCCAGGGGGGCGGCACCTATGGCTACACCTTC. It encodes CASSRQGGGTYGYTF.

The table lists this clonotype with a count of one. The rearrangement links TRBV29-1 to TRBJ2-3; 10 nucleotides align to TRBD2. After removal of 4 bases from V and 5 bases from J, the junction contained 6 bases not matched to a gene. Germline CDR1 SQVTM, CDR2 ANQGSEA. The CDR3 runs 14 residues. In DNA form, the CDR3 reads TGCAGCGTTGCTAGCGGGAGCGGAGGAGATACGCAGTATTTT. Its translation: CSVASGSGGDTQYF.

J is TRBJ2-7 and V is TRBV20-1, with TRBD1 identical over 10 bases. The CDR3 length is 19 residues. The germline V gene has CDR1 DFQATT and CDR2 SNEGSKA (reference sequence). Trimming at V came to 0 bases and at J to 4 bases, leaving 18 bases not matched to a gene. CDR3 in DNA: TGCAGTGCTAGAGATGCCGGGACAGGGGTGGAAGGAGGGCTTTACGAGCAGTACTTC. Translated, it gives CSARDAGTGVEGGLYEQYF.

This clonotype came up many times. CDR3 sequence reads: CSASLYSGGETQYF. As DNA, the CDR3 is TGCAGTGCTAGTTTATATTCAGGGGGAGAGACCCAGTACTTC. The J gene is TRBJ2-5, the V gene TRBV20-1; 7 nucleotides match TRBD1. The CDR3 sequence is 14 residues long. Germline loops: CDR1 DFQATT, CDR2 SNEGSKA (reference sequence). V lost 3 bases and J lost 4; bases outside the gene matches: 8.

The sample holds a few counts of this clonotype. V is TRBV19 and J is TRBJ2-1; perhaps TRBD2 as D (6 bases). Between the trimmed V and J ends, which lost 7 bases and 5 bases, there was a span of 15 bases. This CDR3 spans 14 amino acids. Germline V gene data show CDR1 as LNHDA and CDR2 as SQIVND (reference sequence). Here the CDR3 DNA reads TGTGCCAGTAAACTCGAACCGGGGGACAATGAGCAGTTCTTC. As protein: CASKLEPGDNEQFF. The whole variable domain, filled in from reference TRBV19 and TRBJ2-1, reads DGGITQSPKYLFRKEGQNVTLSCEQNLNHDAMYWYRQDPGQGLRLIYYSQIVNDFQKGDIAEGYSVSREKKESFPLTVTSAQKNPTAFYLCASKLEPGDNEQFFGPGTRLTVL.

The chain has TRBV7-9 and TRBJ1-1; D unclear. The CDR3 consists of 12 residues. Germline assignment: CDR1 SEHNR and CDR2 FQNEAQ (reference sequence). Deletions cut 1 base from V and 8 bases from J, with 8 bases between. The CDR3 sequence is CASSLEAREAFF. The CDR3 coding sequence is TGTGCCAGCAGCTTAGAGGCCAGGGAAGCTTTCTTT. Full variable domain (remainder filled in from reference TRBV7-9 and TRBJ1-1): DTGVSQNPRHKITKRGQNVTFRCDPISEHNRLYWYRQTLGQGPEFLTYFQNEAQLEKSRLLSDRFSAERPKGSFSTLEIQRTEQGDSAMYLCASSLEAREAFFGQGTRLTVV.

The V and J genes are TRBV28 and TRBJ2-5; TRBD2 matches at 9 bases. Germline loops: CDR1 MDHEN, CDR2 SYDVKM. There are 15 residues in the CDR3. J was trimmed by 5 bases and V by 4 bases; bases with no gene match: 8. In DNA form, the CDR3 reads TGTGCCAGCAGTTCCACGAGGACTAGCGAGGAGACCCAGTACTTC. It translates to CASSSTRTSEETQYF.

This clonotype has at least ten counts. The DNA for the CDR3 is TGTGCCAGCAGCCTACAAGGGTACACTGAAGCTTTCTTT. Its translation is CASSLQGYTEAFF. V gene TRBV7-9 combines with J gene TRBJ1-1, with unresolved D. Germline V gene data show CDR1 as SEHNR and CDR2 as FQNEAQ (reference sequence). Trimming left V 5 bases short and J 3 bases short, with 10 bases between. This CDR3 has 13 residues.

This clonotype was seen at least ten times. The chain employs TRBV19 and TRBJ1-1; 8 bases agree with TRBD1. The CDR3 contains 14 residues. V dropped 3 bases and J dropped 4; count of bases not matched to a gene: 4. Germline V gene lookup returns CDR1 LNHDA and CDR2 SQIVND (reference sequence). CDR3: CASSIGTGGTEAFF. As DNA, the CDR3 is TGTGCCAGTAGTATTGGGACAGGAGGCACTGAAGCTTTCTTT.

This chain uses TRBV12-3 or TRBV12-4 with TRBJ1-1; possible D gene TRBD1, 6 bases. The CDR3 length is 14 residues. Trimming removed 5 bases at V and 5 bases at J, with 15 bases between. The CDR3 loop is CASSGRGASTEAFF. DNA of the CDR3: TGTGCCAGCAGTGGGCGGGGGGCTAGTACTGAAGCTTTCTTT.

This clonotype has a handful of counts. The gene calls are TRBV7-2 and TRBJ2-2, with TRBD2 matching over 8 bases. Germline V gene lookup returns CDR1 SGHTA and CDR2 FQGNSA. The CDR3 contains 15 residues. J was trimmed by 5 bases and V by 5 bases; bases with no gene match: 7. CDR3 residues: CASSQAGGRTGELFF. CDR3 nucleotides: TGTGCCAGCAGCCAAGCGGGCGGGAGGACCGGGGAGCTGTTTTTT.

This chain connects TRBV28 to TRBJ2-7, with a possible D match to TRBD2 (6 bases). The CDR3 sequence is 12 residues long. CDR1 and CDR2 from the germline V gene are MDHEN and SYDVKM. Trimming stripped 5 bases from V and 5 bases from J, with 10 bases between. The CDR3 here is CASSAGPDEQYF. CDR3 DNA sequence: TGTGCCAGCAGTGCGGGACCCGACGAGCAGTACTTC.

J is TRBJ2-2 and V is TRBV9, with a possible D match to TRBD2 (6 bases). The CDR3 is 17 residues long. Per the germline V gene, CDR1 is SGDLS and CDR2 is YYNGEE. With 4 bases removed from V and 3 bases from J, the gap between germline ends came to 19 bases. The CDR3 DNA sequence: TGTGCCAGCAGCCCCCCGTGGGGCAGGGAGGACACCGGGGAGCTGTTTTTT. Protein product: CASSPPWGREDTGELFF.

In its sample, this clonotype is medium-sized. The CDR3 DNA is TGTGCCAGCAGCTTAAGAAGCGGGAGGGCTGCCGTGAATGAGCAGTTCTTC. This encodes CASSLRSGRAAVNEQFF. The chain couples TRBV7-3 to TRBJ2-1; TRBD2 aligns across 10 bases. Per germline, CDR1 SGHTA and CDR2 FQGTGA. The CDR3 is made up of 17 amino acids. The junction had 10 bases not matched to a gene; V was cut back by 1 base and J by 7 bases.

The chain links TRBV2 to TRBJ1-2, with D possibly TRBD1 on 6 matching bases. Germline CDR1 SNHLY, CDR2 FYNNEI. This CDR3 comprises 14 residues. Trimming shortened V by 4 bases and J by 2 bases, and 11 bases separated the two germline ends. The CDR3 spells CASSGTARNYGYTF. The CDR3 nucleotides read TGTGCCAGCAGTGGGACAGCCCGAAACTATGGCTACACCTTC.

The chain couples TRBV7-2 to TRBJ2-1; 15 bases are shared with TRBD2. The J segment lost 7 bases and the V segment lost 2 bases, leaving 3 bases of the junction unmatched. The length of the CDR3 is 16 residues. Germline CDR1 is SGHTA and CDR2 is FQGNSA. The CDR3 bases are TGTGCCAGCAGCTTATCCGGGACTAGCGGGAGGAATGAGCAGTTCTTC. Its translation: CASSLSGTSGRNEQFF.